This T cell receptor beta chain was retrieved from a study of blood T cell repertoires in COVID-19. Background on the study: COVID-19 samples, acute and convalescent, were from the United States, Italy and Spain. PBMCs, B-cell-depleted T cells, or T cells provided the cDNA or gDNA that made up the material.

The table lists this clone with a few counts. In the source study's methods: By means of reference gene primer amplification, nucleated cell counts were estimated. Produced via immunoSEQ multiplex PCR; TCRdb's table is partial and in-frame only. Clone size and the V and J calls come from that table; the DNA yielded D and trimming. Seen here are tens of thousands of clones, roughly nine tenths observed once, and the top ten hold approximately 7%. Per the germline V gene, CDR1 is MGHDK and CDR2 is SYGVNS. The CDR3 extends over 18 amino acids. Trimming removed 0 bases from V and 5 bases from J; junction bases left unmatched: 13.

The specimen was peripheral blood. V and J are TRBV25-1 and TRBJ2-1; 7 positions match TRBD2. This TCR was sampled from a woman in her sixties with active or convalescent COVID-19. CDR3 amino acids: CASSEYGATGGLDNEQFF. CDR3 sequence (DNA): TGTGCCAGCAGTGAATACGGGGCCACGGGAGGATTAGACAATGAGCAGTTCTTC. Drawing the rest from reference TRBV25-1 and TRBJ2-1, the complete variable domain is EADIYQTPRYLVIGTGKKITLECSQTMGHDKMYWYQQDPGMELHLIHYSYGVNSTEKGDLSSESTVSRIRTEHFPLTLESARPSHTSQYLCASSEYGATGGLDNEQFFGPGTRLTVL.